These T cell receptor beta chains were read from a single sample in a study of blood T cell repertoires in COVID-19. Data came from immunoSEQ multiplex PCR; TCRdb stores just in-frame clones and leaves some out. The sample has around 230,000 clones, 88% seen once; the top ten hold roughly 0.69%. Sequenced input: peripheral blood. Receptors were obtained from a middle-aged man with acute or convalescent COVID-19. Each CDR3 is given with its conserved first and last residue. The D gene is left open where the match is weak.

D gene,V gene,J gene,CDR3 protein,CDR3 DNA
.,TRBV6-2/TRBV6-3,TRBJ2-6,CASSYGTGTSGANVLTF,TGTGCCAGCAGTTACGGGACTGGCACCTCTGGGGCCAACGTCCTGACTTTC
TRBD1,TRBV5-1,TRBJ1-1,CASRSDRGLNTEAFF,TGCGCCAGCAGATCGGACAGGGGGCTGAACACTGAAGCTTTCTTT
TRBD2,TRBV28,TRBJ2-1,CASSILTGASGTNEQFF,TGTGCCAGCAGCATTTTAACGGGGGCTAGCGGGACCAATGAGCAGTTCTTC
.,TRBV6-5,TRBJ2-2,CASRPGHNTGELFF,TGTGCCAGCAGACCCGGACACAACACCGGGGAGCTGTTTTTT
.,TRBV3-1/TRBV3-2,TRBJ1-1,CASSRRAGGTEAFF,TGTGCCAGCAGCCGTCGGGCGGGGGGCACTGAAGCTTTCTTT
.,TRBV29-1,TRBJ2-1,CSVRPRNEQFF,TGCAGCGTTCGTCCCCGGAATGAGCAGTTCTTC
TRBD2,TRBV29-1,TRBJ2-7,CSVEGSGHSYEQYF,TGCAGCGTTGAAGGTAGCGGGCACTCCTACGAGCAGTACTTC
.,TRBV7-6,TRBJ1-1,CASSPAGVGVAEAFF,TGTGCCAGCAGCCCCGCCGGTGTGGGCGTGGCTGAAGCTTTCTTT
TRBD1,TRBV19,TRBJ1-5,CASRTGQRHQPQHF,TGTGCCAGTCGGACAGGACAAAGGCATCAGCCCCAGCATTTT
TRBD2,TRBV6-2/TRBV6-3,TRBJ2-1,CASSFYSGPRWNEQFF,TGTGCCAGCAGTTTCTATAGCGGGCCCAGGTGGAATGAGCAGTTCTTC
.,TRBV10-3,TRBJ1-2,CAISEDSNYGYTF,TGTGCCATCAGTGAGGACAGTAACTATGGCTACACCTTC
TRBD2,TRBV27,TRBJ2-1,CASSPWTSGNEQFF,TGTGCCAGCAGTCCGTGGACTAGCGGAAATGAGCAGTTCTTC
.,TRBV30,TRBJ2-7,CAWSNTRVNEQYF,TGTGCCTGGAGTAACACCAGGGTTAACGAGCAGTACTTC
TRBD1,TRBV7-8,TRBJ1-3,CASSTRDRGTGNTIYF,TGTGCCAGCAGCACCCGGGACAGGGGGACTGGAAACACCATATATTTT